This TCR beta chain derives from a study of regulatory T cells in long-lasting Graves disease. Study-wide findings and caveats: Persistent Graves' patients showed a TCR diversity that was lower than that of newly diagnosed ones. Favored usage of TRBV28, TRBJ1-2 and TRBJ2-5 was recorded in persistent disease.

Researchers made TCR beta libraries by using iRepertoire HTBI primers and running Arm-PCR on CDR3 regions. TCRdb redid the calling of the multiplex PCR reads with MiXCR, one entry per CDR3 protein. The sample lists around 500,000 distinct CDR3 sequences, about 16% occurring once. The time point is: newly diagnosed GD, antithyroid drugs for less than 3 months. PBMC-extracted RNA yielded the TCR library. This clonotype was recorded at least ten times. Its antigen is unidentified. Germline V gene data show CDR1 as MNHEY and CDR2 as SVGAGI. This CDR3 has 14 residues. Trimming took off 4 bases at V and 7 bases at J, with 14 bases between the two ends. This sample also appeared in a second study, on T cells in Graves' hyperthyroidism and ophthalmopathy.

The sequences come from peripheral blood mononuclear cells (PBMCs), collected at new diagnosis, from a patient treated with antithyroid drugs. The V call is TRBV6-5, the J call TRBJ1-5; D ambiguous. The TCR was taken from a woman in her forties or fifties with Graves disease. The CDR3 sequence is CASSSSEIGQPQHF. The CDR3 bases are TGTGCCAGCAGTTCTAGCGAGATTGGACAGCCCCAGCATTTT.